A selection of T cell receptor beta chains follows, all from one sample in a study of tumour-infiltrating T cells in Burkitt lymphoma. This table comes from immunoSEQ multiplex PCR, and its TCRdb copy is limited to in-frame clones, with some not included. Of roughly 15,000 clones listed, approximately 30% are singletons. The sample taken for sequencing was tumor tissue. Every receptor here comes from a human donor with diffuse large B-cell lymphoma. Both conserved end residues are part of each CDR3. The order of the fields is J gene, clone size, V gene, D gene, CDR3 DNA, CDR3 protein. The D gene is left open where the match is weak. The size entry is marked missing in some rows and otherwise reads once, few, many or a size class.

>TRBJ2-7|medium-sized|TRBV11-1|NA
TGTGCCAGCAGCTTAAGGGACCACGAGCAGTACTTC
CASSLRDHEQYF
>TRBJ1-1|NA|TRBV28|NA
TGTGCCAGCAGTCTCGCCGCGAACACTGAAGCTTTCTTT
CASSLAANTEAFF
>TRBJ1-2|NA|TRBV30|TRBD1
TGTGCCTGGGGGACAGGGGGGAGTCAAGGCTACACCTTC
CAWGTGGSQGYTF
>TRBJ2-5|NA|TRBV28|NA
TGTGCCAGCAGCATCTCTATAAGAGGAGGGGAGACCCAGTACTTC
CASSISIRGGETQYF
>TRBJ2-7|few|TRBV11-2|NA
TGTGCCAGCAGCTGGACGGACAGCTACGAGCAGTACTTC
CASSWTDSYEQYF
>TRBJ1-1|few|TRBV19|NA
TGTGCCAGTAGTATTGGAATGAACACTGAAGCTTTCTTT
CASSIGMNTEAFF
>TRBJ1-2|NA|TRBV7-9|NA
TGTGCCAGCAGCGCAACTAACTATGGCTACACCTTC
CASSATNYGYTF
>TRBJ1-1|NA|TRBV29-1|NA
TGCAGCTCCGGGGGGGGGACTGAAGCTTTCTTT
CSSGGGTEAFF
>TRBJ2-7|few|TRBV5-1|NA
TGCGCCAGCGCTACCCACGCATCCTACGAGCAGTACTTC
CASATHASYEQYF
>TRBJ2-2|once|TRBV6-9|NA
TGTGCCGGACGGGGGGACATTTCCTTTGGGGGCGGGGAGCTGTTTTTT
CAGRGDISFGGGELFF
>TRBJ2-1|few|TRBV30|TRBD2
TGTGCCTGGAGTGTCAGTCTAGCGGGACACAATGAGCAGTTCTTC
CAWSVSLAGHNEQFF
>TRBJ2-3|NA|TRBV19|NA
TGTGCCAGTACCAATGGGCGGGACCCTCGCACAGATACGCAGTATTTT
CASTNGRDPRTDTQYF
>TRBJ2-1|medium-sized|TRBV2|NA
TGTGCCAGCCGTGACGGGGCTTTTGAGCAGTTCTTC
CASRDGAFEQFF
>TRBJ1-3|NA|TRBV4-2|TRBD1
TGTGCCAGCAGCCAAGATCGGGTAGGGGGCAGGCCTGGAAACACCATATATTTT
CASSQDRVGGRPGNTIYF
>TRBJ2-5|few|TRBV25-1|NA
TGTGCCAGCAGTGACGGAGACCAAGAGACCCAGTACTTC
CASSDGDQETQYF
>TRBJ2-7|few|TRBV6-5|NA
TGTGCCAGCAGCCAGGGGACCGGACCCTACGAGCAGTACTTC
CASSQGTGPYEQYF
>TRBJ2-1|NA|TRBV4-1|TRBD2
TGCGCCAGCAGCCACTCCCTCGGGACTAGCGGGAGAGATGAGCAGTTCTTC
CASSHSLGTSGRDEQFF
>TRBJ1-1|NA|TRBV30|TRBD1
TGTGCCTGGAGCTTAAGGGGGCCAGAAGCTTTCTTT
CAWSLRGPEAFF
>TRBJ1-5|NA|TRBV19|NA
TGTGCCAGTAGTATCCAGGCTAGCAATCAGCCCCAGCATTTT
CASSIQASNQPQHF
>TRBJ1-1|few|TRBV2|NA
TGTGCCAGCTACCGTGACAGGAACACTGAAGCTTTCTTT
CASYRDRNTEAFF
>TRBJ2-1|few|TRBV13|TRBD2
TGTGCCAGCAGCCCCCCGCCCTGGACTAGCGGGGTGAATGAGCAGTTCTTC
CASSPPPWTSGVNEQFF
>TRBJ2-1|medium-sized|TRBV28|TRBD2
TGTGCCAGCACCGTAGCGGGAGTTGGTGAGCAGTTCTTC
CASTVAGVGEQFF
>TRBJ2-5|few|TRBV9|TRBD2
TGTGCCAGCAGCCTAGGGACTAGCGGGTCTCAAGAGACCCAGTACTTC
CASSLGTSGSQETQYF
>TRBJ2-7|few|TRBV6-5|TRBD1
TGTGCCAGCAGACCCGGGACAGCGTCCTACGAGCAGTACTTC
CASRPGTASYEQYF
>TRBJ2-5|NA|TRBV2|TRBD2
TGTGCCAGCAGTGCCGCGGTCGGGCGGGGGGCCCAGTACTTC
CASSAAVGRGAQYF
>TRBJ2-1|NA|TRBV6-6|TRBD2
TGTGCCAGCAGTCCCGCTAGCGGGAGCGATTTCAATGAGCAGTTCTTC
CASSPASGSDFNEQFF
>TRBJ2-2|NA|TRBV30|NA
TGTGCCTGGAGTTCGGGGAGACACAATCGGCAGGGATTTGCCGGGGAGCTGTTTTTT
CAWSSGRHNRQGFAGELFF
>TRBJ2-1|NA|TRBV2|TRBD2
TGTGCCAGCAGAGCTTCTAGCGGCGAGCAGTTCTTC
CASRASSGEQFF
>TRBJ2-7|few|TRBV5-6|NA
TGTGCCAGCAGCCTGACGGTGAGCTACGAGCAGTACTTC
CASSLTVSYEQYF
>TRBJ2-5|few|TRBV4-1|NA
TGCGCCAGCAGCCAAGGATGGCAGGATGTTGAGACCCAGTACTTC
CASSQGWQDVETQYF
>TRBJ2-1|medium-sized|TRBV4-2|TRBD2
TGTGCCAGCAGCCGGACTAGCGGGAGAGAGCAGTTCTTC
CASSRTSGREQFF
>TRBJ2-1|NA|TRBV18|TRBD2
TGTGCCAGCTCACCTCGTAGCGGGAGTGACGATGAGCAGTTCTTC
CASSPRSGSDDEQFF
>TRBJ2-7|NA|TRBV10-3|TRBD1
TGTGCCATCAGTACCGGGACAGGGGTTGAGCAGTACTTC
CAISTGTGVEQYF
>TRBJ1-3|NA|TRBV6-5|NA
TGTGCCAGCAGTTACTCGGCAGGCTCTGGAAACACCATATATTTT
CASSYSAGSGNTIYF
>TRBJ2-1|NA|TRBV5-8|TRBD2
TGTGCCAGCAGCTCGGAGCGGGGTTCCAATGAGCAGTTCTTC
CASSSERGSNEQFF
>TRBJ2-4|NA|TRBV7-6|NA
TGTGCCAGCAGCCCTAGTCTACCCTTAAACATTCAGTACTTC
CASSPSLPLNIQYF
>TRBJ1-1|NA|TRBV27|NA
TGTGCCAGCAGTTTATCGAAGAGCATGAACACTGAAGCTTTCTTT
CASSLSKSMNTEAFF
>TRBJ2-2|few|TRBV18|NA
TGTGCCAGCTCACCGAGGGAACAGACCGGGGAGCTGTTTTTT
CASSPREQTGELFF